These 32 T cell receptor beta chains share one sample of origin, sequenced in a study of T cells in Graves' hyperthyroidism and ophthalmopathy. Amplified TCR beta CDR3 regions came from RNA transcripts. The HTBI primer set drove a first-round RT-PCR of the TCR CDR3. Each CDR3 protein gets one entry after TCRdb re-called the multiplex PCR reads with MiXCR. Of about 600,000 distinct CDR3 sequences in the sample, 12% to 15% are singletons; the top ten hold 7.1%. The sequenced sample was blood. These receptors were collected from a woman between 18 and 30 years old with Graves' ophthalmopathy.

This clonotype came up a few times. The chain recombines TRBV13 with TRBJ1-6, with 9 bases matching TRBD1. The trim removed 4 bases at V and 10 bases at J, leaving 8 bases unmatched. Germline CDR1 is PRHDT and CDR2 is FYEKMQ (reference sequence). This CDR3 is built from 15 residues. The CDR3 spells CASSSDRGLYSPLHF. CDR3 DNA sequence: TGTGCCAGCAGCTCGGACAGGGGCTTATACTCACCCCTCCACTTT. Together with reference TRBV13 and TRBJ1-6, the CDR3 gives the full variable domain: AAGVIQSPRHLIKEKRETATLKCYPIPRHDTVYWYQQGPGQDPQFLISFYEKMQSDKGSIPDRFSAQQFSDYHSELNMSSLELGDSALYFCASSSDRGLYSPLHFGNGTRLTVT.

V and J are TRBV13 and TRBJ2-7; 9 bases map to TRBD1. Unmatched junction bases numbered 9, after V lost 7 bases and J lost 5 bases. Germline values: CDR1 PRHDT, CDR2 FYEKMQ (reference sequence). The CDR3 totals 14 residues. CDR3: CASKYGTGNHEQYF. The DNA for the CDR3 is TGTGCCAGCAAATACGGGACAGGGAACCACGAGCAGTACTTC.

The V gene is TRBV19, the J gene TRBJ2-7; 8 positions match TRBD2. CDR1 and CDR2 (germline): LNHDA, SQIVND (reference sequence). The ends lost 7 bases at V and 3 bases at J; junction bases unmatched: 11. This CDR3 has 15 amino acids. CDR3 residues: CASKGASGSFYEQYF. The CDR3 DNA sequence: TGTGCCAGTAAAGGGGCTAGCGGGTCCTTCTACGAGCAGTACTTC.

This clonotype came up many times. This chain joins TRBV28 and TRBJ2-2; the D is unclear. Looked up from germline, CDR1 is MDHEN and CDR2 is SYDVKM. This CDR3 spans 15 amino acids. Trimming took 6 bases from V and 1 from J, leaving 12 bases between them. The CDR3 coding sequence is TGTGCCAGCAGCCCCATGGAGTGGAACACCGGGGAGCTGTTTTTT. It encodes CASSPMEWNTGELFF. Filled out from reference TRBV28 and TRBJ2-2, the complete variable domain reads DVKVTQSSRYLVKRTGEKVFLECVQDMDHENMFWYRQDPGLGLRLIYFSYDVKMKEKGDIPEGYSVSREKKERFSLILESASTNQTSMYLCASSPMEWNTGELFFGEGSRLTVL.

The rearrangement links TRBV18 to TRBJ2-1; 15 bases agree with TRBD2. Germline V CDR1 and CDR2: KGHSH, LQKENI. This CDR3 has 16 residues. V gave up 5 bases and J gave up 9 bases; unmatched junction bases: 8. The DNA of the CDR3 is TGTGCCAGCTCAACCTGGACTAGCGGGAGGGCCGGTGAGCAGTTCTTC. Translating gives CASSTWTSGRAGEQFF.

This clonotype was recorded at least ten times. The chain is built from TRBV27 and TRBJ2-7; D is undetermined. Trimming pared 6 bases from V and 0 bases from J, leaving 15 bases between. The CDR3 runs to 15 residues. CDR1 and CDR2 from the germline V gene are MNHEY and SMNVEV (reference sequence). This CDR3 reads CASSTKFYSSYEQYF. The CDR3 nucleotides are TGTGCCAGCAGCACAAAGTTCTACTCCTCCTACGAGCAGTACTTC.

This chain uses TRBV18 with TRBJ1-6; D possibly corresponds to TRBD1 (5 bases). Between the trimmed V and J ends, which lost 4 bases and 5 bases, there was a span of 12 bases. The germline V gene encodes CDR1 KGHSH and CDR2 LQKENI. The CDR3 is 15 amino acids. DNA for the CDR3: TGTGCCAGCTCACTAAGACAGAGAGATAATTCACCCCTCCACTTT. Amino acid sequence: CASSLRQRDNSPLHF.

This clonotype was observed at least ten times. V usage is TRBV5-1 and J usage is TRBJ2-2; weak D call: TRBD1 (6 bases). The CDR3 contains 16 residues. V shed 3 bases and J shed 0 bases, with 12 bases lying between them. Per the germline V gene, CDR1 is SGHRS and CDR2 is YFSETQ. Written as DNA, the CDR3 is TGCGCCAGCAGCTGGGACACCGTACCGAACACCGGGGAGCTGTTTTTT. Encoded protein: CASSWDTVPNTGELFF.

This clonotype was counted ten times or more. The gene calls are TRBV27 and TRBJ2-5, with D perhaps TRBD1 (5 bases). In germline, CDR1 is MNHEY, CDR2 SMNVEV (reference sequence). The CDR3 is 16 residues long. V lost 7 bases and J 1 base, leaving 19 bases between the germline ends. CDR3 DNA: TGTGCCAGCAAGAACGGCCCGACAGACCCCCAAGAGACCCAGTACTTC. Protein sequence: CASKNGPTDPQETQYF.

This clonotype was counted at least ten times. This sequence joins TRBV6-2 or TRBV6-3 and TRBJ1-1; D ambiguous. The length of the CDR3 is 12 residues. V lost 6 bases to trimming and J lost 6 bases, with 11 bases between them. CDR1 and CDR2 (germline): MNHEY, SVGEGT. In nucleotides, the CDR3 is TGTGCCAGCAGAGCGGGAAGTCCTGAAGCTTTCTTT. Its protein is CASRAGSPEAFF.

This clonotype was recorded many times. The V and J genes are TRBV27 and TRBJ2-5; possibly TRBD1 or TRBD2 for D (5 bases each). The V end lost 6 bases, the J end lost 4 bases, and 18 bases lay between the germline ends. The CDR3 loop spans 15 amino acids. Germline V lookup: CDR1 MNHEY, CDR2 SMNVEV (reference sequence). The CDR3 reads CASSLTWGPRETQYF. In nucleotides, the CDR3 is TGTGCCAGCAGCCTAACGTGGGGACCACGAGAGACCCAGTACTTC.

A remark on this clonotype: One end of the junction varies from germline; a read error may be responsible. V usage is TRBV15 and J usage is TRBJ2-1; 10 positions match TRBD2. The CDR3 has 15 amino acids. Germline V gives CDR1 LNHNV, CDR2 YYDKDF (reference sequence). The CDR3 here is CATSGEREGINEQFF. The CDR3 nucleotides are TGTGCCACCAGCGGAGAGCGGGAGGGCATCAATGAGCAGTTCTTC.

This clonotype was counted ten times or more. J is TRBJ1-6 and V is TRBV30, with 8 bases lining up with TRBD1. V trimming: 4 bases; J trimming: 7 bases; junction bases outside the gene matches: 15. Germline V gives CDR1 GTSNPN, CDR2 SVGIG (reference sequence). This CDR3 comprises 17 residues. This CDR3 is CAWTYRRTGRMNSPLHF. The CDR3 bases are TGTGCCTGGACATACCGTCGGACAGGGCGGATGAATTCACCCCTCCACTTT.

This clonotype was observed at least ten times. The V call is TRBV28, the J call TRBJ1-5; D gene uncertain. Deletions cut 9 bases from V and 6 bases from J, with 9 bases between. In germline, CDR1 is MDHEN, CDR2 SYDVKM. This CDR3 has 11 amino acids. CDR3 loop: CASAFGQPQHF. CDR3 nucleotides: TGTGCCAGTGCGTTCGGTCAGCCCCAGCATTTT.

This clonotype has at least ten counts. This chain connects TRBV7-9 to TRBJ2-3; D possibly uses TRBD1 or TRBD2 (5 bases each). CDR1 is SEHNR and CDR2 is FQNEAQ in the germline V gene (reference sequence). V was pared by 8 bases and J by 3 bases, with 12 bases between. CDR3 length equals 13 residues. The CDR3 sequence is CASHRWGTDTQYF. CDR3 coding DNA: TGTGCCAGCCACCGTTGGGGGACAGATACGCAGTATTTT.

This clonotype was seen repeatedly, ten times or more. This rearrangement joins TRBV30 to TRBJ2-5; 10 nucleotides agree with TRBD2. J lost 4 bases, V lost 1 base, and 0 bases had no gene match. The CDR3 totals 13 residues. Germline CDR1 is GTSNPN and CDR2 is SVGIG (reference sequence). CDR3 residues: CAWSGLAGETQYF. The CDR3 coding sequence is TGTGCCTGGAGTGGACTAGCGGGAGAGACCCAGTACTTC. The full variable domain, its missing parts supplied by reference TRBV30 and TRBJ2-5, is SQTIHQWPATLVQPVGSPLSLECTVEGTSNPNLYWYRQAAGRGLQLLFYSVGIGQISSEVPQNLSASRPQDRQFILSSKKLLLSDSGFYLCAWSGLAGETQYFGPGTRLLVL.

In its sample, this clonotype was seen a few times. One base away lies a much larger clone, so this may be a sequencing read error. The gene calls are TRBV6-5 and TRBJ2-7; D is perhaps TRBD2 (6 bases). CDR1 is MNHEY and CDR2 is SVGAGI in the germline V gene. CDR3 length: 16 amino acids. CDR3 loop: CAGSYPYGGTDYEQYF. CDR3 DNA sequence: TGTGCCGGCAGTTACCCGTACGGAGGGACCGACTACGAGCAGTACTTC.

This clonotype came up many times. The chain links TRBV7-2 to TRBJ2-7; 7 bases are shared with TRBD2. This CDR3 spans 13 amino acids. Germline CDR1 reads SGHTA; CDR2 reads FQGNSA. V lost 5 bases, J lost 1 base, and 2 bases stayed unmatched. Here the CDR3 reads CASSNGGSYEQYF. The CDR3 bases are TGTGCCAGCAGCAACGGGGGGTCCTACGAGCAGTACTTC. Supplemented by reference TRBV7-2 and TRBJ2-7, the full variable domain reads GAGVSQSPSNKVTEKGKDVELRCDPISGHTALYWYRQSLGQGLEFLIYFQGNSAPDKSGLPSDRFSAERTGGSVSTLTIQRTQQEDSAVYLCASSNGGSYEQYFGPGTRLTVT.

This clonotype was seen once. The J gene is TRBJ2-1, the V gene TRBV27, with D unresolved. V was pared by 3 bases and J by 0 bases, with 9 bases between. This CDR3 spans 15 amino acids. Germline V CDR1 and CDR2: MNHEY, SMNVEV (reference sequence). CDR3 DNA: TGTGCCAGCAGTTTTAGCCCCACCTCCTACAATGAGCAGTTCTTC. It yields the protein CASSFSPTSYNEQFF.

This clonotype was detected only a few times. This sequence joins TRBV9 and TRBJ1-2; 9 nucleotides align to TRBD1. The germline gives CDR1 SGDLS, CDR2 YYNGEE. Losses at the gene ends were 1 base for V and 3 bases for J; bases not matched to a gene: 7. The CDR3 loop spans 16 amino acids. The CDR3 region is CASSVPGQGSHYGYTF. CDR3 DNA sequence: TGTGCCAGCAGCGTACCGGGACAGGGATCACACTATGGCTACACCTTC.

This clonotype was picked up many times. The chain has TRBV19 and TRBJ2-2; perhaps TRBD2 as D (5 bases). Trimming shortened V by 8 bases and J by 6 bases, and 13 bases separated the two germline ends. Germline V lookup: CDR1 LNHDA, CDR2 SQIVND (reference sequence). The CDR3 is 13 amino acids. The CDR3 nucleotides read TGTGCCAGTTTAGACCTAGCATCCGGGGAGCTGTTTTTT. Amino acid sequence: CASLDLASGELFF.

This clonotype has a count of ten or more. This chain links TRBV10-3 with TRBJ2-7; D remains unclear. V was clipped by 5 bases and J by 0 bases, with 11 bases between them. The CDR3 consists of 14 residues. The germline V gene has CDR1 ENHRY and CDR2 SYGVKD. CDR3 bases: TGTGCCATCAGTTTAGGGCCGGACTCCTACGAGCAGTACTTC. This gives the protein CAISLGPDSYEQYF.

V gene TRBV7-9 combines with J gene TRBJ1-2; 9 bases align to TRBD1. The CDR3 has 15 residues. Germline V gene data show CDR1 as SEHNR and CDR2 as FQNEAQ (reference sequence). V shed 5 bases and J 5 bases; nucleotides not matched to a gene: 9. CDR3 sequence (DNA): TGTGCCAGCAGCAACAGAACCGGGACAGGGTATGGCTACACCTTC. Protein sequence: CASSNRTGTGYGYTF.

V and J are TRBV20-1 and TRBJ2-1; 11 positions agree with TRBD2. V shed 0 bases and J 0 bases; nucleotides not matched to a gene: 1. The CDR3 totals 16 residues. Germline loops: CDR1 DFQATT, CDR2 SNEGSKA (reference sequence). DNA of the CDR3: TGCAGTGCTAGAGATAGCGGGAGGGACTCCTACAATGAGCAGTTCTTC. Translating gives CSARDSGRDSYNEQFF.

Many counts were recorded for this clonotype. The CDR3 nucleotides are TGTGCCAGCAGCGAAGTAAGGACTAGCGGATCCGGGGAGCTGTTTTTT. Translating gives CASSEVRTSGSGELFF. This sequence joins TRBV28 and TRBJ2-2; 10 bases match TRBD2. Germline V CDR1 and CDR2: MDHEN, SYDVKM. The CDR3 is made up of 16 amino acids. V shed 6 bases, J shed 6 bases, and the junction held 10 bases outside the gene matches.

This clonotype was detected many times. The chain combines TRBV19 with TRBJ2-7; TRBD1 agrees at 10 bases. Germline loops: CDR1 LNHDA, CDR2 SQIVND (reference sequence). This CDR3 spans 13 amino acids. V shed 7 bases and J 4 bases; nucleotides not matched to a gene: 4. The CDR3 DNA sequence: TGTGCCAGTACGGACAGGGGGGAGTACGAGCAGTACTTC. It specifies CASTDRGEYEQYF.

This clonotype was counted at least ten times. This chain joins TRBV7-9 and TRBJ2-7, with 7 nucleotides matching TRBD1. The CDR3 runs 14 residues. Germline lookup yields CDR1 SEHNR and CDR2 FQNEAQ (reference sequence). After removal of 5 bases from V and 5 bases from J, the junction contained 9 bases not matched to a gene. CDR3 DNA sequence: TGTGCCAGCAGCCCCCAAGACAGGGAAAACGAGCAGTACTTC. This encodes CASSPQDRENEQYF.

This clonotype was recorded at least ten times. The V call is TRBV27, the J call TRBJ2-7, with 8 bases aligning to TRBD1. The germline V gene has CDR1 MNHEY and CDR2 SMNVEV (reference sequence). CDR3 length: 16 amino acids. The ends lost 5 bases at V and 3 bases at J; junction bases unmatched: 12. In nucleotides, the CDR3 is TGTGCCAGCAGTCCGACCGGGACAGGCGCCTTCTACGAGCAGTACTTC. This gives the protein CASSPTGTGAFYEQYF.

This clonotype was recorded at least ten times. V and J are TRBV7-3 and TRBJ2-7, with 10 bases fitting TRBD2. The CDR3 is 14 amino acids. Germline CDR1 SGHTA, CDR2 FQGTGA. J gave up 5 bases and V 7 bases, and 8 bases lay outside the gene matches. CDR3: CASTQAGGLHEQYF. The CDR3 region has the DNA TGTGCCAGCACCCAAGCGGGAGGGCTTCACGAGCAGTACTTC.

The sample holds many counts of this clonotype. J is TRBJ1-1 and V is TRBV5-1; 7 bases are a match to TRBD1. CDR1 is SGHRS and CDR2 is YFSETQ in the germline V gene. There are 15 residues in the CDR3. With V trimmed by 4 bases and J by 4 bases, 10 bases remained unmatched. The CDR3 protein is CASSPPEGASTEAFF. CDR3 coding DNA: TGCGCCAGCAGCCCACCTGAGGGGGCTTCCACTGAAGCTTTCTTT.

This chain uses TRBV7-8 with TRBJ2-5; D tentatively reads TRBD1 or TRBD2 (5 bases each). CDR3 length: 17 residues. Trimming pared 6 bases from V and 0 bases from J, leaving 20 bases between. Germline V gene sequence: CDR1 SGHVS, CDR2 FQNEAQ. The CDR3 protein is CASSAPPGWGNQETQYF. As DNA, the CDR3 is TGTGCCAGCAGTGCTCCGCCGGGATGGGGCAACCAAGAGACCCAGTACTTC.

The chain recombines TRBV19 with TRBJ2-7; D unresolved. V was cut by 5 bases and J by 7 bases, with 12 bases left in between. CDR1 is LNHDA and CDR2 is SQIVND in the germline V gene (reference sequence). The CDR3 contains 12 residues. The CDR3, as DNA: TGTGCCAGTAGTGAGCTTCTTGGGGAGCAGTACTTC. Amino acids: CASSELLGEQYF.